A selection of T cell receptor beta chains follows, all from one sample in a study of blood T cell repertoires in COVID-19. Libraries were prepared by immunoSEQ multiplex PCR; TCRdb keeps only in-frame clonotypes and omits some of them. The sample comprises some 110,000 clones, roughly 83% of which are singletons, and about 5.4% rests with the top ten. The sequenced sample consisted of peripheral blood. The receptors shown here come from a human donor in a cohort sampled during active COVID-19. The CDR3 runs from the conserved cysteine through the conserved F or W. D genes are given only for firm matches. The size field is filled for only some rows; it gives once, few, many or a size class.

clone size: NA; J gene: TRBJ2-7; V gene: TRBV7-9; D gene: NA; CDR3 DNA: TGTGCCAGCAGCCGAGACAACTACGAGCAGTACTTC; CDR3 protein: CASSRDNYEQYF
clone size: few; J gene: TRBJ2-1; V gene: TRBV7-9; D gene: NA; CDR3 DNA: TGTGCCAGCAGCCCGACCTCTAGCCCCAATGAGCAGTTCTTC; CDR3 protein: CASSPTSSPNEQFF
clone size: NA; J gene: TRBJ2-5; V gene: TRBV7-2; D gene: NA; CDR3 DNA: TGTGCCAGCAGCTTAGCGGGAGGCCCTCGGGAGACCCAGTACTTC; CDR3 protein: CASSLAGGPRETQYF
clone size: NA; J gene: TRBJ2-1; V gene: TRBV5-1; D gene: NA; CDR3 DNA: TGCGCCAGCAGCTCCGGGGGGCTTCGGGACTACAATGAGCAGTTCTTC; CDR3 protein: CASSSGGLRDYNEQFF
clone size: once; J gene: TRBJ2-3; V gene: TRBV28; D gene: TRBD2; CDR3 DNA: TGTGCCAGCAGTTTCGGAGGACTAGCGGGAGGCACAGATACGCAGTATTTT; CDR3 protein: CASSFGGLAGGTDTQYF
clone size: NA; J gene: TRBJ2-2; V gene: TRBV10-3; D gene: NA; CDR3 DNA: TGTGCCATCAGTGAGTCGAGCGGGGAGCTGTTTTTT; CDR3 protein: CAISESSGELFF
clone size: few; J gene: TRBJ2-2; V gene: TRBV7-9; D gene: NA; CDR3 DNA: TGTGCCAGCAGCCCGTGGACATCGTCCGGGGAGCTGTTTTTT; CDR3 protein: CASSPWTSSGELFF
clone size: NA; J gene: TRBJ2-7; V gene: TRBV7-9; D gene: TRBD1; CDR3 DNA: TGTGCCAGCAGCTTTGCGGGACAGGCAAGGGGTCCTACGAAGCAGTACTTC; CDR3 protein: CASSFAGQARGPTKQYF
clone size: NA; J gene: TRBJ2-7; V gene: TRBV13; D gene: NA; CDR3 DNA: TGTGCCAGCAGCGCCAGCGGTAGGTACGAGCAGTACTTC; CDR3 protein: CASSASGRYEQYF
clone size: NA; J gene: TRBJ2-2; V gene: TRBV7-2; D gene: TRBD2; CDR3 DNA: TGTGCCAGCAGCTTAGGTCCCAGCGGGAGGGCCGGGACCGGGGAGCTGTTTTTT; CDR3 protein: CASSLGPSGRAGTGELFF
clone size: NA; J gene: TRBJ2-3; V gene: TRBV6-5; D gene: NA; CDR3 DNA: TGTGCCACCGGGGTCACCGCGGCCCTCACAGATACGCAGTATTTT; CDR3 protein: CATGVTAALTDTQYF
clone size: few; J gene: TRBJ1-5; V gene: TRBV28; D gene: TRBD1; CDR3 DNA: TGTGCCAGCAGTCCAGGGGGCCGCAATCAGCCCCAGCATTTT; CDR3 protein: CASSPGGRNQPQHF
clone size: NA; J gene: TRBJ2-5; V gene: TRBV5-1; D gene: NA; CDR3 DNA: TGCGCCAGCAGCTTGCAGGGAATTAGTGGCGAGACCCAGTACTTC; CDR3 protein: CASSLQGISGETQYF
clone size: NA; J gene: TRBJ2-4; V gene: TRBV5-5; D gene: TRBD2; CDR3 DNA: TGTGCCAGCAGCTCACCGGGACTAGCGGCCAAAAACATTCAGTACTTC; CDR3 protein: CASSSPGLAAKNIQYF
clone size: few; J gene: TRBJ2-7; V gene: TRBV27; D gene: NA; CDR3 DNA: TGTGCCAGCAGTTTAAAGGCTAGGTACGAGCAGTACTTC; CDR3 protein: CASSLKARYEQYF
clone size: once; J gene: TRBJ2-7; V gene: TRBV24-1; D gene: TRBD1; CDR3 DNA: TGTGCCACCAGTGACCACGGACAGGGGATCTACGAGCAGTACTTC; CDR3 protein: CATSDHGQGIYEQYF
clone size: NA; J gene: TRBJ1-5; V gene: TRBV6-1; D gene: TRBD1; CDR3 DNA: TGTGCCAGCAGTGGAACAGGGGGAGGTGTGAGTCAGCCCCAGCATTTT; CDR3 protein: CASSGTGGGVSQPQHF
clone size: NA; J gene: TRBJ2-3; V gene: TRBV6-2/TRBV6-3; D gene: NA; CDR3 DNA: TGTGCCAGCAGTTACGCGACTAGCACAGATACGCAGTATTTT; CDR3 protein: CASSYATSTDTQYF
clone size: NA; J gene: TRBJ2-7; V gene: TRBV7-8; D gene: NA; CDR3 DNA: TGTGCCAGCAGCTTAAGCGTATCCAGCGGGACACTCTACGAGCAGTACTTC; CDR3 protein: CASSLSVSSGTLYEQYF
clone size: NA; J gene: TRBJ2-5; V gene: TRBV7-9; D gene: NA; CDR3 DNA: TGTGCCAGCAGCTTAGGGCCCCCACAAGAGACCCAGTACTTC; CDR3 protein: CASSLGPPQETQYF
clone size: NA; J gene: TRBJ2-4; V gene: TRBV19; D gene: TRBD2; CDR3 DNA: TGTGCCAGTAGTATAGCGGCGGGAGGAAAAAACATTCAGTACTTC; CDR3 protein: CASSIAAGGKNIQYF
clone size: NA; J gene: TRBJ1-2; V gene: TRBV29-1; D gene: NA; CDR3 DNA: TGCAGCGTTGTAGGAGTGACGCTCTATGGCTACACCTTC; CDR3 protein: CSVVGVTLYGYTF
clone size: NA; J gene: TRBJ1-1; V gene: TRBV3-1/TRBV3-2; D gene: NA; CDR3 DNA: TGTGCCAGCAGCCTCAGAGGTAGCGGCGATGAAGCTTTCTTT; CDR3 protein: CASSLRGSGDEAFF
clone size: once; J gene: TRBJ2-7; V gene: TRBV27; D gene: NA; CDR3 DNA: TGTGCCAGCAGTTTTTCCGGGTCCCCCTACGAGCAGTACTTC; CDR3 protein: CASSFSGSPYEQYF
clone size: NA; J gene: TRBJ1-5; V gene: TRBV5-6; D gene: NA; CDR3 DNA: TGTGCCAGCAGCCCCCGAGGACAGAATCAGCCCCAGCATTTT; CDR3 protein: CASSPRGQNQPQHF